These T cell receptor beta chains were read from a single sample in a study of cytomegalovirus exposure and HLA in healthy donors. Clones were sequenced by immunoSEQ multiplex PCR, and TCRdb holds only the in-frame ones, with some missing. The repertoire consists of 150,000 to 200,000 clones, with about four fifths occurring once and the leading ten covering about 1.1%. Sequenced sample: PBMCs. Receptor source: a woman aged 40 to 49 in good health and CMV-seronegative. The CDR3 runs from the conserved cysteine through the conserved F or W.

j_gene: TRBJ2-3; v_gene: TRBV10-3; CDR3aa: CAISESRTSGSQDTQYF
j_gene: TRBJ1-5; v_gene: TRBV6-4; CDR3aa: CASLDSRYGYSNQPQHF
j_gene: TRBJ2-2; v_gene: TRBV5-1; CDR3aa: CASNHRGLAGGPNTGELFF
j_gene: TRBJ1-1; v_gene: TRBV5-1; CDR3aa: CASSSPYMNTEAFF
j_gene: TRBJ2-5; v_gene: TRBV6-1; CDR3aa: CASQFLAGGQEIQYF
j_gene: TRBJ1-5; v_gene: TRBV30; CDR3aa: CAWSRDRGHFNQPQHF
j_gene: TRBJ1-2; v_gene: TRBV7-2; CDR3aa: CASSLVQAGGGYGYTF
j_gene: TRBJ2-1; v_gene: TRBV4-3; CDR3aa: CASSLRGTGHGNEQFF
j_gene: TRBJ2-7; v_gene: TRBV5-1; CDR3aa: CASRTGPDYEQYF
j_gene: TRBJ2-5; v_gene: TRBV11-3; CDR3aa: CASSPNSGETQYF
j_gene: TRBJ2-6; v_gene: TRBV12-5; CDR3aa: CASGRLESLSSGANGLTF
j_gene: TRBJ2-6; v_gene: TRBV5-6; CDR3aa: CASSLETGTGGANVLTF
j_gene: TRBJ1-3; v_gene: TRBV4-2; CDR3aa: CASSQDPTGRTGNTIYF
j_gene: TRBJ2-1; v_gene: TRBV27; CDR3aa: CASSLLPLTGSNPLNEQFF
j_gene: TRBJ1-5; v_gene: TRBV7-2; CDR3aa: CASSQGHGSNQPQHF
j_gene: TRBJ1-1; v_gene: TRBV11-3; CDR3aa: CASSPRETVMNTEAFF
j_gene: TRBJ2-3; v_gene: TRBV9; CDR3aa: CASSVGGVGETDTQYF
j_gene: TRBJ2-1; v_gene: TRBV4-3; CDR3aa: CASSQEVAGALIF
j_gene: TRBJ1-5; v_gene: TRBV29-1; CDR3aa: CSVRQTSNQPQHF
j_gene: TRBJ1-1; v_gene: TRBV7-9; CDR3aa: CASSPKDRGETEAFF
j_gene: TRBJ2-7; v_gene: TRBV19; CDR3aa: CASSSGFASGGYEQYF
j_gene: TRBJ1-2; v_gene: TRBV9; CDR3aa: CASSVNGQGNYGYTF
j_gene: TRBJ1-5; v_gene: TRBV19; CDR3aa: CASAGQSNQPQHF
j_gene: TRBJ2-1; v_gene: TRBV7-6; CDR3aa: CASSLTLAGGAEQFF
j_gene: TRBJ2-1; v_gene: TRBV5-6; CDR3aa: CASSLGQGGYNEQFF
j_gene: TRBJ2-3; v_gene: TRBV11-3; CDR3aa: CASSSWFRSGRVNTDTQYF
j_gene: TRBJ1-4; v_gene: TRBV27; CDR3aa: CASSPREGDEKLFF
j_gene: TRBJ2-7; v_gene: TRBV11-2; CDR3aa: CASSANRGLNHEQYF
j_gene: TRBJ1-2; v_gene: TRBV20-1; CDR3aa: CSAFTGPGYTF
j_gene: TRBJ1-1; v_gene: TRBV19; CDR3aa: CASEHPSGGNTEAFF
j_gene: TRBJ2-1; v_gene: TRBV5-4; CDR3aa: CASSSGLAGGGNEQFF
j_gene: TRBJ2-1; v_gene: TRBV15; CDR3aa: CATSSKLGGSGRSYNEQFF
j_gene: TRBJ1-5; v_gene: TRBV19; CDR3aa: CASSPRDFSNQPQHF